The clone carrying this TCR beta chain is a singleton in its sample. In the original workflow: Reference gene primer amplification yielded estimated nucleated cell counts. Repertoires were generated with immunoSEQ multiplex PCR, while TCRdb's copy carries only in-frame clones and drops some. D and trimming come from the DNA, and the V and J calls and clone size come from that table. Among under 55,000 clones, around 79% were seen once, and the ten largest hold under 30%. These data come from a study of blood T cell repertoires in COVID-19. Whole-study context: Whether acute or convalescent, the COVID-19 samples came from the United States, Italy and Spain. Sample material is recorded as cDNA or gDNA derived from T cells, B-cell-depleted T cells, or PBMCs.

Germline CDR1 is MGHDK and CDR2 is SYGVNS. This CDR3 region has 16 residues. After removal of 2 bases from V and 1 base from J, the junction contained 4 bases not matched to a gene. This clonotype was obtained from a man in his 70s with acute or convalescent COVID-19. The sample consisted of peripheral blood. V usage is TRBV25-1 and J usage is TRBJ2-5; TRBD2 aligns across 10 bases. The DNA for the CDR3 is TGTGCCAGCAGTGAAGCCGGGACTAGCGCCCAAGAGACCCAGTACTTC. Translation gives CASSEAGTSAQETQYF.